This T cell receptor beta chain was captured in a study of T cell responses to AZD1222 COVID-19 vaccine. Study-level results: Baseline seropositivity occurred in only a handful of AZD1222 recipients. Donor demographics were predominantly white British with a female majority; clonal diversity may be underestimated.

Sequenced by immunoSEQ multiplex PCR; TCRdb stores in-frame clones only, minus some. The top ten clones hold approximately 0.98% of a sample with roughly 200,000 clones, approximately 92% of them seen once. Germline values: CDR1 DFQATT, CDR2 SNEGSKA (reference sequence). With 3 bases removed from V and 2 bases from J, the gap between germline ends came to 18 bases. This CDR3 spans 16 amino acids. Points on this clone: Its target is unknown.

The rearrangement links TRBV20-1 to TRBJ2-3, with unresolved D. This receptor was taken from an adult who received the MenACWY meningococcal vaccine as a control. The sequences come from peripheral blood, collected 28 days after the second dose of the MenACWY control vaccine. The DNA for the CDR3 is TGCAGTGCTAGTACTCAAACTTCACAGATCACAGATACGCAGTATTTT. Its protein is CSASTQTSQITDTQYF.